Listed below are T cell receptor beta chains from one sample, sequenced in a study of blood T cell repertoires in COVID-19. Only in-frame clones appear in the TCRdb table, and some are missing; sequencing was by immunoSEQ multiplex PCR. The sample carries over 400,000 clones, around nine tenths recorded once. Sequencing was carried out using PBMCs or T cells enriched from blood (not recorded which). Receptors originate from a woman aged 60-75 years who had recovered from COVID-19. Both conserved end residues are part of each CDR3. The D gene is left open where the match is weak. Expanded clones are given a class, and other clones once, few, many or no size at all.

TRBV7-9,TRBJ1-2,TRBD1,.,CASSLVGTGAANYGYTF,TGTGCCAGCAGCTTAGTAGGGACAGGGGCAGCTAACTATGGCTACACCTTC
TRBV2,TRBJ1-2,TRBD1,once,CASSLRQGADF,TGTGCCAGCAGTCTTAGACAGGGGGCGGACTTC
TRBV19,TRBJ2-7,.,.,CASSKAGATYEQYF,TGTGCCAGTAGTAAGGCGGGGGCCACCTACGAGCAGTACTTC
TRBV5-1,TRBJ2-2,.,.,CASSLSGTYLTGELFF,TGCGCCAGCAGCCTTTCCGGGACATACCTCACCGGGGAGCTGTTTTTT
TRBV6-5,TRBJ1-1,TRBD1,.,CASSYRGGHTEAFF,TGTGCCAGCAGTTACAGAGGGGGCCACACTGAAGCTTTCTTT
TRBV6-5,TRBJ1-4,.,.,CASSYGGEYEKLFF,TGTGCCAGCAGTTACGGCGGGGAGTATGAAAAACTGTTTTTT
TRBV5-6,TRBJ2-3,.,.,CASSLNGLSTDTQYF,TGTGCCAGCAGCTTGAACGGTCTCAGCACAGATACGCAGTATTTT
TRBV7-9,TRBJ1-1,.,.,CASSLGAGNTEAFF,TGTGCCAGCAGCCTTGGGGCTGGGAACACTGAAGCTTTCTTT
TRBV30,TRBJ2-1,.,.,CARKEPSTGNSYNEQFF,TGTGCCCGCAAAGAACCATCTACAGGTAACTCCTACAATGAGCAGTTCTTC
TRBV24-1,TRBJ1-6,TRBD1,.,CATSAGTGNNSPLHF,TGTGCCACCAGTGCCGGGACAGGGAATAATTCACCCCTCCACTTT
TRBV11-2,TRBJ2-1,TRBD1,.,CASSPRDRANFHNEQFF,TGTGCCAGCAGCCCTCGGGACAGGGCGAACTTCCACAATGAGCAGTTCTTC
TRBV3-1/TRBV3-2,TRBJ2-2,TRBD2,.,CASSHRSGGNTGELFF,TGTGCCAGCAGCCATAGAAGCGGGGGGAACACCGGGGAGCTGTTTTTT
TRBV9,TRBJ1-3,.,.,CASSVGGLSGNTIYF,TGTGCCAGCAGCGTAGGTGGCCTCTCTGGAAACACCATATATTTT
TRBV18,TRBJ2-5,.,.,CASSPMHGETQYF,TGTGCCAGCTCACCGATGCACGGAGAGACCCAGTACTTC
TRBV3-1/TRBV3-2,TRBJ2-5,TRBD2,.,CASSQGSTSGGTLPQYF,TGTGCCAGCAGCCAAGGTTCAACTAGCGGGGGGACCCTACCCCAGTACTTC
TRBV19,TRBJ1-5,.,.,CASSPNQGYQPQHF,TGTGCCAGTAGTCCGAATCAGGGATATCAGCCCCAGCATTTT
TRBV11-2,TRBJ1-2,.,once,CASSLKVQGGSYTF,TGTGCCAGCAGCTTAAAGGTCCAGGGCGGGAGCTACACCTTC
TRBV9,TRBJ2-3,.,.,CASSVAGGGGTDTQYF,TGTGCCAGCAGCGTAGCTGGTGGCGGGGGCACAGATACGCAGTATTTT
TRBV11-2,TRBJ2-2,.,.,CASSPTTGELFF,TGTGCCAGCAGCCCAACGACAGGGGAGCTGTTTTTT
TRBV2,TRBJ2-3,TRBD2,.,CASLALTSGGVFTDTQYF,TGTGCCAGCCTTGCCCTGACTAGCGGGGGGGTATTCACAGATACGCAGTATTTT
TRBV5-5,TRBJ1-1,.,.,CASSLSDTEAFF,TGTGCCAGCAGCTTATCGGACACTGAAGCTTTCTTT
TRBV2,TRBJ2-1,.,.,CASSGLRIWSNEQFF,TGTGCCAGCAGTGGCCTCAGGATTTGGTCCAATGAGCAGTTCTTC
TRBV10-3,TRBJ1-1,TRBD1,.,CAIRNRPDRGNTEAFF,TGTGCCATCAGGAACCGACCGGACAGGGGAAACACTGAAGCTTTCTTT
TRBV4-1,TRBJ2-1,TRBD2,.,CASSQTSGGGEQFF,TGCGCCAGCAGCCAAACTAGCGGGGGGGGTGAGCAGTTCTTC
TRBV11-2,TRBJ2-7,TRBD1,.,CASSFGTGQYF,TGTGCCAGCAGCTTCGGGACAGGGCAGTACTTC
TRBV4-1,TRBJ1-2,TRBD1,.,CASSPGDRAKGGYTF,TGCGCCAGCAGCCCGGGGGACAGGGCGAAGGGTGGCTACACCTTC
TRBV19,TRBJ2-1,TRBD1,.,CASSPGQGAGEQFF,TGTGCCAGTAGTCCGGGACAGGGGGCAGGTGAGCAGTTCTTC
TRBV27,TRBJ1-1,TRBD1,.,CASRRQGGTEAFF,TGTGCCAGTCGCCGTCAGGGGGGCACTGAAGCTTTCTTT
TRBV10-3,TRBJ1-2,.,once,CAISERTGVIYGYTF,TGTGCCATCAGTGAGAGGACCGGGGTCATATATGGCTACACCTTC
TRBV5-1,TRBJ2-5,.,.,CASSLVVREETQYF,TGCGCCAGCAGCTTGGTTGTACGGGAGGAGACCCAGTACTTC
TRBV30,TRBJ2-2,TRBD1,.,CAWSKGGANTGELFF,TGTGCCTGGAGTAAAGGGGGCGCGAACACCGGGGAGCTGTTTTTT
TRBV24-1,TRBJ2-2,TRBD2,once,CATNAGGGAGNTGELFF,TGTGCCACCAATGCGGGAGGAGGCGCCGGTAACACCGGGGAGCTGTTTTTT
TRBV13,TRBJ1-2,TRBD1,.,CASSVTGGTNYGYTF,TGTGCCAGCAGCGTGACAGGGGGAACTAACTATGGCTACACCTTC
TRBV5-4,TRBJ2-1,TRBD2,.,CASSPGGGSKNEQFF,TGTGCCAGCAGCCCGGGGGGGGGTTCGAAAAATGAGCAGTTCTTC
TRBV7-9,TRBJ1-1,.,.,CASSFQVGQNTEAFF,TGTGCCAGCAGCTTTCAAGTGGGCCAAAACACTGAAGCTTTCTTT
TRBV5-1,TRBJ2-1,.,.,CASSEVGEQFF,TGCGCCAGCAGCGAGGTAGGTGAGCAGTTCTTC
TRBV27,TRBJ1-2,TRBD1,.,CASSLTGQGVSGYTF,TGTGCCAGCAGCCTCACGGGACAGGGGGTCAGCGGCTACACCTTC
TRBV4-1,TRBJ1-4,.,.,CASSRVSEKLFF,TGCGCCAGCAGTCGAGTTAGCGAAAAACTGTTTTTT
TRBV12-3/TRBV12-4,TRBJ1-2,TRBD1,.,CASRQGVGRGYTF,TGTGCCAGCAGACAGGGGGTAGGGAGAGGCTACACCTTC
TRBV6-5,TRBJ2-2,TRBD1,.,CASRTGVRGELFF,TGTGCCAGCAGGACAGGGGTTAGGGGGGAGCTGTTTTTT
TRBV7-2,TRBJ2-1,.,many,CASSFTSTLSDEQFF,TGTGCCAGCAGCTTTACTAGCACACTTTCGGATGAGCAGTTCTTC
TRBV4-1,TRBJ1-5,TRBD1,.,CASSQATGIRGNQPQHF,TGCGCCAGCAGCCAAGCAACAGGAATCAGGGGGAATCAGCCCCAGCATTTT
TRBV19,TRBJ2-2,.,.,CASLRGFGNTGELFF,TGTGCCAGTCTAAGGGGCTTCGGGAACACCGGGGAGCTGTTTTTT
TRBV3-1/TRBV3-2,TRBJ2-7,TRBD2,.,CASSQGGGPGEQYF,TGTGCCAGCAGCCAAGGGGGGGGTCCAGGGGAGCAGTACTTC
TRBV10-3,TRBJ2-5,.,.,CAISDSPVDQYF,TGTGCCATCAGCGACTCTCCAGTAGACCAGTACTTC